The T cell receptor (beta chain) under discussion was sequenced for a study of blood T cell repertoires in COVID-19. Study details: PBMCs, B-cell-depleted T cells, or T cells provided the cDNA or gDNA that made up the material.

The CDR3 spans 15 residues. Clones were read by immunoSEQ multiplex PCR, and TCRdb kept only the in-frame ones, dropping some. The sample has just over 90,000 clones, more than 75% seen once. In its sample, this clone was seen once. The clonotype originates from a man between 65 and 85 years old with acute or convalescent COVID-19. This chain links TRBV21-1 with TRBJ2-7; TRBD1, the D gene given by the table, was not confirmed from the DNA. TRBV21-1 has pseudogene status. Specimen: peripheral blood. CDR3 loop: CASSKDQGQSYEQYV. The CDR3 DNA follows: TGTGCCAGCAGCAAAGATCAGGGACAATCCTACGAGCAGTACGTC.